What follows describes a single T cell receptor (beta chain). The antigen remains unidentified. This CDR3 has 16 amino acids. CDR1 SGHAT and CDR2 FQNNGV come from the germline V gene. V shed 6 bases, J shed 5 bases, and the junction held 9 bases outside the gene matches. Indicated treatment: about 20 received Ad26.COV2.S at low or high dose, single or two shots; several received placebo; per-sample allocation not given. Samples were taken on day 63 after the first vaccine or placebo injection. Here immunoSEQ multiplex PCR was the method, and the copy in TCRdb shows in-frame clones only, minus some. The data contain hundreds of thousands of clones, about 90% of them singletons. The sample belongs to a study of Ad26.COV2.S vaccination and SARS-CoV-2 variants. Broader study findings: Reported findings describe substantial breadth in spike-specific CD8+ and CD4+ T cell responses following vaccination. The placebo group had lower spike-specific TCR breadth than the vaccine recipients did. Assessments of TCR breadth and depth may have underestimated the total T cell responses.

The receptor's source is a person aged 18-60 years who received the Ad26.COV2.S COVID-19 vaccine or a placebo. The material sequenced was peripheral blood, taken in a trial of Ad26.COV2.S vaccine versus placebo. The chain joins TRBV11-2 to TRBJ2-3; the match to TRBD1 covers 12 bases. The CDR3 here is CASRFRGQGAGDTQYF. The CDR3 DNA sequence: TGTGCCAGCAGGTTCCGGGGACAGGGGGCCGGAGATACGCAGTATTTT.